This T cell receptor beta chain was obtained from a study of human T cells and chemical hapten exposure. CDR3 length: 14 amino acids. Germline-derived CDR1 and CDR2 are ENHRY and SYGVKD. V lost 8 bases, J lost 2 bases, and 7 bases stayed unmatched. From the RACE reads, TCRdb called clonotypes with MiXCR, one entry per CDR3 protein. The sample has 350,000 to 400,000 distinct CDR3 sequences, about 6% seen once; the top ten hold about 6%. Indicated time point: patch test 2, 6 weeks after DPC sensitization. Treatment given: therapeutic diphenylcyclopropenone sensitization with weekly scalp DPC. The authors extracted total RNA from unfractionated whole blood. Many counts were recorded for this clonotype.

This clonotype originated in a woman between 18 and 30 years old with alopecia areata. Some clones in this sample may be carry-over from other donors' samples. This sample comprised whole blood, obtained in connection with sensitization to the hapten diphenylcyclopropenone (DPC). The J gene is TRBJ2-3, the V gene TRBV10-3, with 7 positions matching TRBD2. Here the CDR3 reads CAIGEGSVTDTQYF. The CDR3 DNA sequence: TGTGCCATCGGGGAGGGTAGTGTCACAGATACGCAGTATTTT.